One and the same sample provided the 5 T cell receptor beta chains below, sequenced in a study of blood T cell repertoires in COVID-19. Libraries were prepared by immunoSEQ multiplex PCR; TCRdb keeps only in-frame clonotypes and omits some of them. The sample records some 100,000 clones, around 86% being singletons. The sample comprised peripheral blood. The receptors come from a man aged 50 or older with acute or convalescent COVID-19.

J is TRBJ1-1 and V is TRBV18; D may be TRBD1 (5 bases). CDR3 size: 16 residues. Germline-derived CDR1 and CDR2 are KGHSH and LQKENI. The germline V and J ends were trimmed by 2 bases and 1 base, with 14 bases remaining between them. The CDR3 region is CASSPNQGGRNTEAFF. The CDR3 DNA reads as TGTGCCAGCTCACCAAATCAGGGCGGGAGGAACACTGAAGCTTTCTTT.

V usage is TRBV24-1 and J usage is TRBJ2-2, with 7 bases lining up with TRBD2. CDR3 length: 15 residues. Germline-derived CDR1 and CDR2 are KGHDR and SFDVKD. V lost 2 bases to trimming and J lost 5 bases; unmatched junction nucleotides: 4. The CDR3 bases are TGTGCCACCAGTGATTCCCGGACTAGTACCGGGGAGCTGTTTTTT. Encoded protein: CATSDSRTSTGELFF.

The chain uses TRBV10-3 and TRBJ1-1; 7 nucleotides match TRBD1. The CDR3 is 13 amino acids. Germline-derived CDR1 and CDR2 are ENHRY and SYGVKD. Trimming at V came to 2 bases and at J to 7 bases, leaving 4 bases not matched to a gene. CDR3 nucleotides: TGTGCCATCAGTGAGAGGGGGGACAGTGAAGCTTTCTTT. It codes for CAISERGDSEAFF.

This chain joins TRBV2 and TRBJ2-1; 7 bases align to TRBD2. Germline CDR1 SNHLY, CDR2 FYNNEI. V shed 5 bases and J 8 bases; nucleotides not matched to a gene: 12. This CDR3 comprises 15 residues. CDR3 sequence: CASSMEGGPLHEQFF. The DNA of the CDR3 is TGTGCCAGCAGTATGGAGGGAGGGCCCCTCCATGAGCAGTTCTTC.

This chain links TRBV14 with TRBJ2-5; D is possibly TRBD1 (5 bases). This CDR3 is 18 amino acids long. Trimming stripped 0 bases from V and 5 bases from J, with 22 bases between. Germline-derived CDR1 and CDR2 are SGHDN and FVKESK. The CDR3 DNA reads TGTGCCAGCAGCCAAGAGAAAAGGACGGCCTCAGGGTGGGAGACCCAGTACTTC. Translating gives CASSQEKRTASGWETQYF.